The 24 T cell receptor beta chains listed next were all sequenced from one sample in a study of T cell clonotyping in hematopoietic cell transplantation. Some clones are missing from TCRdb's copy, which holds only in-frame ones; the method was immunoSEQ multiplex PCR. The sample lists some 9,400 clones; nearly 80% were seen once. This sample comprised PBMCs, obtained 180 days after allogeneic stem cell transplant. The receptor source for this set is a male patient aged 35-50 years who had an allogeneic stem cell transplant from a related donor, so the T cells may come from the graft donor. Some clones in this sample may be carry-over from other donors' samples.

The CDR3: CASRKPWANTEAFF. CDR3 bases: TGTGCCAGCAGAAAGCCGTGGGCGAACACTGAAGCTTTCTTT. The gene calls are TRBV7-9 and TRBJ1-1, with D unresolved. Trimming stripped 6 bases from V and 1 base from J, with 12 bases between. CDR1 and CDR2 from the germline V gene are SEHNR and FQNEAQ (reference sequence). The CDR3 consists of 14 residues.

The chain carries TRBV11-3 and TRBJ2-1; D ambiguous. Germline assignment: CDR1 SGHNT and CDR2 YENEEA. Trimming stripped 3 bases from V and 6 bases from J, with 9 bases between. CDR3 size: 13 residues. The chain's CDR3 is CASSFWGGNEQFF. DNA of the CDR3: TGTGCCAGCAGCTTTTGGGGTGGCAATGAGCAGTTCTTC.

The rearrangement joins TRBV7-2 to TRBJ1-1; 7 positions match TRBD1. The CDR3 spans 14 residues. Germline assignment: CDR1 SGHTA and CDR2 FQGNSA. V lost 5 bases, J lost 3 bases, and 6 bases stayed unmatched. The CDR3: CASSPRGLDTEAFF. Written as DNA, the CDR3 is TGTGCCAGCAGCCCGAGGGGGCTTGACACTGAAGCTTTCTTT.

In DNA, the CDR3 is TGTGCCAGCAGTGAGACGAGTGGGGGGGCCCGTGTTACGCAGTATTTT. This codes for CASSETSGGARVTQYF. The J gene is TRBJ2-3, the V gene TRBV9; possible D gene TRBD2, 7 bases. CDR3 length: 16 amino acids. Trimming cost V 5 bases and J 8 bases, with 24 bases left between them. CDR1 is SGDLS, CDR2 YYNGEE, per germline. Variable domain in full (rest from reference TRBV9 and TRBJ2-3): DSGVTQTPKHLITATGQRVTLRCSPRSGDLSVYWYQQSLDQGLQFLIQYYNGEERAKGNILERFSAQQFPDLHSELNLSSLELGDSALYFCASSETSGGARVTQYFGPGTRLTVL.

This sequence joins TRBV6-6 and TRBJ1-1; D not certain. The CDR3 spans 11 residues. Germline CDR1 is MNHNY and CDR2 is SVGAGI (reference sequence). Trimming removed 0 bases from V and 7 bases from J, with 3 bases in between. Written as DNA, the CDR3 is TGTGCCAGCAGTTACTCAGGTGAAGCTTTCTTT. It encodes CASSYSGEAFF.

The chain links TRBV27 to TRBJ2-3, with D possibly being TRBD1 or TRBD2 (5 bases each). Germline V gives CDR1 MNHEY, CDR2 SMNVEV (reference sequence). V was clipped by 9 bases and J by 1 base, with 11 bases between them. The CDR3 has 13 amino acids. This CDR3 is CASSGTGTDTQYF. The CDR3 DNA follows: TGTGCCAGTTCCGGGACGGGCACAGATACGCAGTATTTT.

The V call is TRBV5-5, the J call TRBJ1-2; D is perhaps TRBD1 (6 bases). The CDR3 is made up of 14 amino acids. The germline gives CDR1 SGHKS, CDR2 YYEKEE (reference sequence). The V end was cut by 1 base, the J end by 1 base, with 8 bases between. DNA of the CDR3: TGTGCCAGCAGCTTGACAGGGAATAACTATGGCTACACCTTC. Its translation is CASSLTGNNYGYTF.

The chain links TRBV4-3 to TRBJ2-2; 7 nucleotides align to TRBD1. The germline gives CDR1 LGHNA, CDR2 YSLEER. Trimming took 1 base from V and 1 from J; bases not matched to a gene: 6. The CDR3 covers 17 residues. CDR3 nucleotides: TGCGCCAGCAGCCAAGTCCGGGACAGCCGGAACACCGGGGAGCTGTTTTTT. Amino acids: CASSQVRDSRNTGELFF.

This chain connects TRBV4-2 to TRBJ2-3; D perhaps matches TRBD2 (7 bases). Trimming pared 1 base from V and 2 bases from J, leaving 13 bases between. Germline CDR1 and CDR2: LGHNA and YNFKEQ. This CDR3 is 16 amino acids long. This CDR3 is CASSQVGGAVTDTQYF. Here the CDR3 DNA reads TGTGCCAGCAGCCAAGTGGGGGGGGCGGTCACAGATACGCAGTATTTT.

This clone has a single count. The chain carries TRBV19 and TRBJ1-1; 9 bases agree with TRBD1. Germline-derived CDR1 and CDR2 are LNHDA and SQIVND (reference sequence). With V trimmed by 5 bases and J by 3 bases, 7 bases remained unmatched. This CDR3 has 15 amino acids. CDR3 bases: TGTGCCAGTAGTCCTGGGACAGGGTTGTACACTGAAGCTTTCTTT. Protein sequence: CASSPGTGLYTEAFF.

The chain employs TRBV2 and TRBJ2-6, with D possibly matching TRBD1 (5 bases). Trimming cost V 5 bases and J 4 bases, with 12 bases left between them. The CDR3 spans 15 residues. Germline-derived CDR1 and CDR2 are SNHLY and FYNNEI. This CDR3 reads CASSTKQAGANVLTF. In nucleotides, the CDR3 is TGTGCCAGCAGTACTAAACAGGCCGGGGCCAACGTCCTGACTTTC. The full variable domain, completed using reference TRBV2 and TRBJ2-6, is EPEVTQTPSHQVTQMGQEVILRCVPISNHLYFYWYRQILGQKVEFLVSFYNNEISEKSEIFDDQFSVERPDGSNFTLKIRSTKLEDSAMYFCASSTKQAGANVLTFGAGSRLTVL.

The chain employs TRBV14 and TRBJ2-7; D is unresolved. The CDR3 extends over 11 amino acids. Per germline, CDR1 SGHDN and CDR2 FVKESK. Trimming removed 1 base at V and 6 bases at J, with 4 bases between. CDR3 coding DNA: TGTGCCAGCAGCCAAGTGTCCGAGCAGTACTTC. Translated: CASSQVSEQYF.

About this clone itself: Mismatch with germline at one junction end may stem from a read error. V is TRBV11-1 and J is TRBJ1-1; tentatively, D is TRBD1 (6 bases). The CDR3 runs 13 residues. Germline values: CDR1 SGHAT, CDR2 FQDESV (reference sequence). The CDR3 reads CASSLYRETEAFF. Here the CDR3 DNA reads TGTGCCAGCAGCTTGTACAGGGAAACTGAGGCTTTCTTT.

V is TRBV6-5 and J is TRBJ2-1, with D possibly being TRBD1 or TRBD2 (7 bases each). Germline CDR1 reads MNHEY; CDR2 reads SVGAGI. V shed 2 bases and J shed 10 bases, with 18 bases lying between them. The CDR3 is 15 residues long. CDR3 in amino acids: CASSYIAGGVREQFF. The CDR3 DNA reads TGTGCCAGCAGTTACATAGCAGGGGGGGTGAGGGAGCAGTTCTTC.

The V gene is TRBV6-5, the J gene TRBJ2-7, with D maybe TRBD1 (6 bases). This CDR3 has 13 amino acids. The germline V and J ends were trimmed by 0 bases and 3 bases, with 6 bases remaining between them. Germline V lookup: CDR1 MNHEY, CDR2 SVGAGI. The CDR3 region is CASSYSTGYEQYF. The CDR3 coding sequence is TGTGCCAGCAGTTACTCGACAGGCTACGAGCAGTACTTC.

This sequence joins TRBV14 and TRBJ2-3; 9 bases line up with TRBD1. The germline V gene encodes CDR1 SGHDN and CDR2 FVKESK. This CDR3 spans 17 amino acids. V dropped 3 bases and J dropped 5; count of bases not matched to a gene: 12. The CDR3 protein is CASSQYYRGQNEDTQYF. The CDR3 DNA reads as TGTGCCAGCAGCCAGTATTACAGGGGGCAAAATGAAGATACGCAGTATTTT.

The CDR3: CASSQVRVAVSYNEQFF. The DNA for the CDR3 is TGCGCCAGCAGCCAAGTGCGGGTAGCAGTCTCCTACAATGAGCAGTTCTTC. The chain recombines TRBV4-1 with TRBJ2-1, with D possibly TRBD2 on 5 matching bases. Germline V gene sequence: CDR1 MGHRA, CDR2 YSYEKL. The CDR3 totals 17 residues. Trimming removed 1 base from V and 0 bases from J, with 13 bases in between.

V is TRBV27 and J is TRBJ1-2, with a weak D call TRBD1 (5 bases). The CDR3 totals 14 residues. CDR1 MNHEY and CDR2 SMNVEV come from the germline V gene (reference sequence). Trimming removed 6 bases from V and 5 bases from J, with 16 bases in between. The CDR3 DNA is TGTGCCAGCAGGGAAGGGACGGATGATTATGGCTACACCTTC. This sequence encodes CASREGTDDYGYTF.

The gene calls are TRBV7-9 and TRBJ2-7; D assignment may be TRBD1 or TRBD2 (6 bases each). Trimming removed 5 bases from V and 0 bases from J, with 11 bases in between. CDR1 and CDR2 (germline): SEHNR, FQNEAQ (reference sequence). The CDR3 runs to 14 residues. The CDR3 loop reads CASSEEGGSYEQYF. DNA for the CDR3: TGTGCCAGCAGCGAGGAGGGGGGCTCCTACGAGCAGTACTTC.

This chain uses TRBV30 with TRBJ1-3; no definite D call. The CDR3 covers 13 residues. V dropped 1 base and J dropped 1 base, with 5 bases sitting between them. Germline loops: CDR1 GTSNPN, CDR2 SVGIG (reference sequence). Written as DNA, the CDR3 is TGTGCCTGGAGTGCAGAATCTGGAAACACCATATATTTT. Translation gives CAWSAESGNTIYF.

The CDR3 sequence is CASSQDPSGGALDTQYF. CDR3 DNA: TGCGCCAGCAGCCAAGATCCGAGCGGGGGGGCTCTAGATACGCAGTATTTT. The chain recombines TRBV4-1 with TRBJ2-3, with 10 bases identical to TRBD2. From germline, CDR1 is MGHRA and CDR2 YSYEKL. After removal of 0 bases from V and 5 bases from J, the junction contained 8 bases not matched to a gene. This CDR3 has 17 amino acids.

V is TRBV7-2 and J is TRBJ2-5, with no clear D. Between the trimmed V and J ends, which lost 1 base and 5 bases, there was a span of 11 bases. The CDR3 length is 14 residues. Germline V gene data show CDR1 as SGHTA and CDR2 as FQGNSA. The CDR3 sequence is CASSLGRRAETQYF. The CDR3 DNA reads TGTGCCAGCAGCTTAGGTCGTAGGGCGGAGACCCAGTACTTC.

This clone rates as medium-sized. Written as DNA, the CDR3 is TGTGCCAGCAGCCCTAGAGACATGAACTATGGCTACACCTTC. This sequence encodes CASSPRDMNYGYTF. J is TRBJ1-2 and V is TRBV5-6; D is unresolved. Trimming shortened V by 4 bases and J by 2 bases, and 12 bases separated the two germline ends. Germline V gene sequence: CDR1 SGHDT, CDR2 YYEEEE. The CDR3 is 14 amino acids. Variable domain in full (rest from reference TRBV5-6 and TRBJ1-2): DAGVTQSPTHLIKTRGQQVTLRCSPKSGHDTVSWYQQALGQGPQFIFQYYEEEERQRGNFPDRFSGHQFPNYSSELNVNALLLGDSALYLCASSPRDMNYGYTFGSGTRLTVV.

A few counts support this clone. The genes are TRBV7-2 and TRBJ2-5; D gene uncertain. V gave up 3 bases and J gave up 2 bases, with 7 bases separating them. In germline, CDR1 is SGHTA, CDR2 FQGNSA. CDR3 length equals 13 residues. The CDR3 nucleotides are TGTGCCAGCAGCTTGCCGCCTCAAGAGACCCAGTACTTC. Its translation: CASSLPPQETQYF.